The sequence of this T cell receptor (beta chain) was determined in a study of blood T cell repertoires in COVID-19. The Seattle patients, enrolled during active infection, were followed longitudinally. Looked up from germline, CDR1 is LNHDA and CDR2 is SQIVND (reference sequence). V lost 6 bases, J lost 3 bases, and 4 bases stayed unmatched. CDR3 length equals 15 residues. Sequencing was performed with immunoSEQ multiplex PCR; in TCRdb, only in-frame clones are kept and a portion is missing. The sample holds 35,000 to 40,000 clones, roughly nine tenths seen once. The sequencing sample was made of peripheral blood. The receptor was derived from a man in his sixties with COVID-19, enrolled during active disease. V and J are TRBV19 and TRBJ2-7; 14 positions agree with TRBD2. The CDR3 bases are TGTGCCAGTAGAAAGGGACTAGCGGGAGTCTACGAGCAGTACTTC. Residues: CASRKGLAGVYEQYF. Filled out from reference TRBV19 and TRBJ2-7, the complete variable domain reads DGGITQSPKYLFRKEGQNVTLSCEQNLNHDAMYWYRQDPGQGLRLIYYSQIVNDFQKGDIAEGYSVSREKKESFPLTVTSAQKNPTAFYLCASRKGLAGVYEQYFGPGTRLTVT.